This T cell receptor (beta chain) derives from a study of blood T cell repertoires in COVID-19. Study details: COVID-19 samples, acute and convalescent, were from the United States, Italy and Spain. Sources were T cells, B-cell-depleted T cells, or PBMCs; the material itself was cDNA or gDNA.

Germline V gene lookup returns CDR1 MNHEY and CDR2 SMNVEV (reference sequence). V lost 4 bases to trimming and J lost 0 bases; unmatched junction nucleotides: 9. CDR3 length: 17 residues. Cohort 3 recovery required two negative PCRs, clearance, or symptom resolution. Authors' processing steps: Researchers report that nucleated cell counts were estimated from reference gene primer amplification. Generated by immunoSEQ multiplex PCR, the TCRdb table keeps only in-frame clones and is missing some. The V and J calls and clone size come from that table; D and trimming were worked out from the DNA. The sample lists approximately 200,000 clones; approximately 84% were seen once.

The chain couples TRBV27 to TRBJ2-3, with TRBD2 matching over 8 bases. The sequence was obtained from a woman aged 30 to 39 who had recovered from COVID-19. Sequencing was performed on PBMCs or T cells enriched from blood (not recorded which). The CDR3 region is CASSYGFSGASTDTQYF. The CDR3, as DNA: TGTGCCAGCAGTTACGGGTTTAGCGGGGCCAGCACAGATACGCAGTATTTT.